What follows are 7 T cell receptor beta chains derived from one specimen sequenced in a study of T cell repertoires in cytomegalovirus infection. TCRdb independently ran MiXCR on the reads; one entry per CDR3 protein. The data show approximately 1,000,000 distinct CDR3 sequences, with around 30% seen just once and roughly 13% held by the top ten. These receptors have no identified antigens. The specimen was cultured CD8+ T cells from PBMCs, collected from culture after CMV antigen stimulation. Receptor source: a human donor in good health (CMV status not recorded). Some clones in this sample may be carry-over from other donors' samples.

V and J are TRBV29-1 and TRBJ2-7, with no clear D. V shed 3 bases and J shed 2 bases, with 17 bases lying between them. The V gene's germline CDR1 is SQVTM and CDR2 ANQGSEA. The CDR3 spans 15 residues. DNA for the CDR3: TGCAGCGTTGAGGTGGCAGCGTCCGTTACCTACGAGCAGTACTTC. Translated: CSVEVAASVTYEQYF.

This chain uses TRBV6-2 or TRBV6-3 with TRBJ1-2, with D possibly TRBD1 on 6 matching bases. Trimming cost V 5 bases and J 6 bases, with 16 bases left between them. This CDR3 comprises 14 residues. Germline loops: CDR1 MNHEY, CDR2 SVGEGT. CDR3 in amino acids: CASSPPGQRNGYTF. The CDR3 DNA sequence: TGTGCCAGCAGTCCTCCGGGACAACGGAATGGCTACACCTTC.

The chain carries TRBV3-1 and TRBJ2-7, with 9 bases that match TRBD2. Unmatched junction bases numbered 5, after V lost 3 bases and J lost 2 bases. The CDR3 runs 15 residues. CDR1 and CDR2 from the germline V gene are LGHDT and YNNKEL (reference sequence). In DNA form, the CDR3 reads TGTGCCAGCAGCCAGGAGCGGGGGGTACCCTACGAGCAGTACTTC. Translation: CASSQERGVPYEQYF.

This clonotype was observed a handful of times. The chain has TRBV6-2 or TRBV6-3 and TRBJ2-3; D is perhaps TRBD1 (6 bases). Germline CDR1 reads MNHEY; CDR2 reads SVGEGT. V was clipped by 0 bases and J by 4 bases, with 17 bases between them. This CDR3 region has 17 residues. The CDR3 reads CASSYSLAGDNPDTQYF. The CDR3 DNA reads as TGTGCCAGCAGTTACTCTCTGGCAGGGGATAATCCAGATACGCAGTATTTT.

The chain links TRBV27 to TRBJ2-4, with D uncertain. Germline V gives CDR1 MNHEY, CDR2 SMNVEV (reference sequence). The CDR3 totals 12 residues. Between the trimmed V and J ends, which lost 2 bases and 8 bases, there was a span of 7 bases. CDR3 sequence (DNA): TGTGCCAGCAGTTTAGTGGGCGACATTCAGTACTTC. The encoded protein is CASSLVGDIQYF.

Comment on this clonotype: This may arise from a read error, as a much more abundant clone is one base away. This chain links TRBV7-2 with TRBJ2-7, with a possible D match to TRBD1 (6 bases). The CDR3 extends over 15 amino acids. Germline lookup yields CDR1 SGHTA and CDR2 FQGNSA. V was pared by 3 bases and J by 10 bases, with 22 bases between. The CDR3 sequence is CASSFLDGTWDIQYV. The CDR3, as DNA: TGTGCCAGCAGCTTCTTGGACGGGACATGGGACATCCAGTACGTC.

The chain employs TRBV12-5 and TRBJ1-5; D is unclear. Germline lookup yields CDR1 LGHNT and CDR2 FRNRAP. There are 15 residues in the CDR3. The V and J ends lost 0 bases and 4 bases respectively, with 10 bases between them. The CDR3, as DNA: TGTGCTAGTGGTTTGGTAAGAGGCAGTAATCAGCCCCAGCATTTT. Protein: CASGLVRGSNQPQHF.